This TCR beta chain came from a study of CD8+ T cells in alopecia areata. Extraction of RNA preceded its reverse transcription into cDNA, which served as the sequencing template. Produced via immunoSEQ multiplex PCR; TCRdb's table is partial and in-frame only. Of approximately 99,000 clones listed, under 60% were seen once; the top ten hold roughly a quarter. The germline V gene has CDR1 SQVTM and CDR2 ANQGSEA. This CDR3 has 13 residues. Trimming removed 4 bases from V and 4 bases from J, with 12 bases in between. The rearrangement joins TRBV29-1 to TRBJ2-3; D is ambiguous. Input material: NKG2D-low CD8+ T cells sorted from blood. The sequence was collected from a human donor with alopecia areata. The CDR3 here is CSVVGRSADTQYF. The CDR3 region has the DNA TGCAGCGTTGTGGGCAGGAGCGCAGATACGCAGTATTTT.